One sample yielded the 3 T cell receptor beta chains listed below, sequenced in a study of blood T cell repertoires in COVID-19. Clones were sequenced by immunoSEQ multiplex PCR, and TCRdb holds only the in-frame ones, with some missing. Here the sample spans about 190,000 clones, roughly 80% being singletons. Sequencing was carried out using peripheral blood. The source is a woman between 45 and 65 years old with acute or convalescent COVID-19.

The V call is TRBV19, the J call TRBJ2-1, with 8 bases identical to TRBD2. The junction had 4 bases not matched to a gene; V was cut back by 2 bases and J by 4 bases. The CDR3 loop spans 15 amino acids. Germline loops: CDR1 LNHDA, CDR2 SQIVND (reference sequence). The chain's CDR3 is CASSIIAGTYNEQFF. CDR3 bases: TGTGCCAGTAGTATAATAGCGGGAACTTACAATGAGCAGTTCTTC.

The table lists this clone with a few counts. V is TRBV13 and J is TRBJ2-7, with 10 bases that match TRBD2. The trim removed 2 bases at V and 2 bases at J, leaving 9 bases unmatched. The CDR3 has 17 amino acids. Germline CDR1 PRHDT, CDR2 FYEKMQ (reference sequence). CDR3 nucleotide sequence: TGTGCCAGCAGCTTAAGGTCTAGCGGGAGATCCCCCTACGAGCAGTACTTC. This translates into CASSLRSSGRSPYEQYF.

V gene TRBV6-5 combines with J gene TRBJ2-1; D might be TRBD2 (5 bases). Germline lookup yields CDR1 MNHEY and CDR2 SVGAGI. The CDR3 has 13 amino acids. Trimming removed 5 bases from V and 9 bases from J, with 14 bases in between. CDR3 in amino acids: CASSTGISSEQFF. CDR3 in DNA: TGTGCCAGCAGTACGGGGATTTCGAGTGAGCAGTTCTTC.